The text below deals with one TCR beta chain. TCRdb processed the RT-PCR reads anew with MiXCR; each CDR3 protein has one entry. The sample contains around 570,000 distinct CDR3 sequences, roughly 12% of which appear only once. The data derive from a study of response to subunit inactivated influenza vaccine. In germline, CDR1 is MDHEN, CDR2 SYDVKM. CDR3 length: 15 amino acids. The V segment lost 6 bases and the J segment 2 bases; nucleotides outside the gene matches: 7. These same records also appear under a second study, on T cells expressing NK-cell markers. This second report adds: TCR beta libraries carry UMIs added by 5'RACE template switching.

Sequencing used PBMCs from blood, obtained on the day of vaccination. The rearrangement links TRBV28 to TRBJ2-7, with 10 bases aligning to TRBD1. The clonotype was recovered from a man aged 50-60 years who received an inactivated influenza vaccine. CDR3 nucleotide sequence: TGTGCCAGCAGCGAGGGACAGGGGCTCCCCTACGAGCAGTACTTC. Translating gives CASSEGQGLPYEQYF. Combining the CDR3 with reference TRBV28 and TRBJ2-7 gives the whole variable domain DVKVTQSSRYLVKRTGEKVFLECVQDMDHENMFWYRQDPGLGLRLIYFSYDVKMKEKGDIPEGYSVSREKKERFSLILESASTNQTSMYLCASSEGQGLPYEQYFGPGTRLTVT.